The rows below give T cell receptor beta chains drawn from one sample of a study of blood T cell repertoires in COVID-19. Clones were sequenced by immunoSEQ multiplex PCR, and TCRdb holds only the in-frame ones, with some missing. The sample yields fewer than 200,000 clones, about 85% seen once. Sequencing used peripheral blood. These receptors all come from a man between 60 and 70 years old with acute or convalescent COVID-19. CDR3s include the opening cysteine and the closing phenylalanine or tryptophan. The D gene is left open where the match is weak. Clone size appears in some rows only: once, few, many, or a class for an expanded clone.

TRBV10-3	TRBD1	TRBJ1-5	.	15	TGTGCCATCAGTGAGACAGGGGAGAGCAATCAGCCCCAGCATTTT	CAISETGESNQPQHF
TRBV6-2/TRBV6-3	.	TRBJ1-2	.	13	TGTGCCAGCAGTTACTCGCAGTCCTATGGCTACACCTTC	CASSYSQSYGYTF
TRBV11-2	TRBD1	TRBJ1-2	.	16	TGTGCCAGCAGCTTAGAGCGGACAGGTTATAACTATGGCTACACCTTC	CASSLERTGYNYGYTF
TRBV10-3	TRBD1	TRBJ1-2	.	12	TGTGCCATCAGAGGACAGGATAATGGCTACACCTTC	CAIRGQDNGYTF
TRBV11-3	TRBD2	TRBJ2-3	.	16	TGTGCCAGCAGCTTAGGGGCTAGCGGGAGCACAGATACGCAGTATTTT	CASSLGASGSTDTQYF
TRBV10-3	TRBD1	TRBJ1-2	.	11	TGTGCCATCCAACAGGGGGTAGGCTACACCTTC	CAIQQGVGYTF
TRBV14	.	TRBJ1-1	once	14	TGTGCCAGCAGCCGCGCAGGCCTCTTCACTGAAGCTTTCTTT	CASSRAGLFTEAFF
TRBV10-1	.	TRBJ1-2	.	13	TGCGCCAGCAGTGAGGGGCCAAACTATGGCTACACCTTC	CASSEGPNYGYTF
TRBV5-1	TRBD1	TRBJ1-2	.	16	TGCGCCAGCAGCTCGTCCGGGACAGGGTTGGACTATGGCTACACCTTC	CASSSSGTGLDYGYTF
TRBV19	.	TRBJ1-1	.	13	TGTGCCAGTAGTATGGAGCTGAACACTGAAGCTTTCTTT	CASSMELNTEAFF
TRBV6-5	TRBD1	TRBJ1-2	.	15	TGTGCCAGCAGTTACTCGGGACAGGGGGCGCTCGGCTACACCTTC	CASSYSGQGALGYTF
TRBV25-1	.	TRBJ2-5	few	14	TGTGCCAGCAGTGAATATGGTGGACTGAAGACCCAGTACTTC	CASSEYGGLKTQYF
TRBV6-5	.	TRBJ1-5	.	15	TGTGCCAGCAGGTCGGGACATATTAGCAATCAGCCCCAGCATTTT	CASRSGHISNQPQHF
TRBV30	.	TRBJ1-1	.	12	TGTGCCTGGGCCAGGGTAACAGCTGAAGCTTTCTTT	CAWARVTAEAFF
TRBV24-1	.	TRBJ2-5	once	15	TGTGCCACCAGTGGTGGGGGCTCGAGTCAAGAGACCCAGTACTTC	CATSGGGSSQETQYF
TRBV10-3	.	TRBJ1-5	.	12	TGTGCCATCAGCGTAGGGGATCAGCCCCAGCATTTT	CAISVGDQPQHF
TRBV28	TRBD1	TRBJ2-1	.	18	TGTGCCAGCAACCCGGGACAGGGGGCGTCCCGCTCCTACAATGAGCAGTTCTTC	CASNPGQGASRSYNEQFF
TRBV29-1	.	TRBJ1-3	.	13	TGCAGCGTCTCACGGGGGGCAAGGAACACCATATATTTT	CSVSRGARNTIYF
TRBV18	TRBD1	TRBJ2-3	.	14	TGTGCCAGCTCAGAGACAGGGGCGGCTAATACGCAGTATTTT	CASSETGAANTQYF
TRBV30	TRBD1	TRBJ1-2	.	15	TGTGCCTGGAGTGTACCCGACAGGGGAAACTATGGCTACACCTTC	CAWSVPDRGNYGYTF
TRBV6-1	.	TRBJ2-1	.	15	TGTGCCAGCAGTGAGCAAGTGAGCTCCTACAATGAGCAGTTCTTC	CASSEQVSSYNEQFF
TRBV6-5	.	TRBJ1-2	once	15	TGTGCCAGCAGTTACTCGACCGGGACATTTCATGGCTACACCTTC	CASSYSTGTFHGYTF
TRBV27	.	TRBJ2-3	once	14	TGTGCCAGCAGTTTACGGGGGTACACAGATACGCAGTATTTT	CASSLRGYTDTQYF
TRBV7-9	TRBD1	TRBJ2-7	.	15	TGTGCCAGCAGCTCCCCCGGGACAGGGGGCGAGCAGGAGTACTTC	CASSSPGTGGEQEYF
TRBV19	TRBD1	TRBJ1-1	.	14	TGTGCCAGTAGTGGCACAGGGGGCCTTACTGAAGCTTTCTTT	CASSGTGGLTEAFF
TRBV18	.	TRBJ1-1	.	16	TGTGCCAGCTCACCACAGGGGCCCCATATGAACACTGAAGCTTTCTTT	CASSPQGPHMNTEAFF
TRBV2	.	TRBJ2-2	.	15	TGTGCCAGCAGTGTGGGCAGGGGTGGCACCGGGGAGCTGTTTTTT	CASSVGRGGTGELFF
TRBV7-3	TRBD2	TRBJ2-2	.	16	TGTGCCAGCAGCTCCGGGAGGGCAACAAACACCGGGGAGCTGTTTTTT	CASSSGRATNTGELFF
TRBV6-5	.	TRBJ2-3	.	15	TGTGCCAGCAGTTACTCAGCCACTAGCACAGATACGCAGTATTTT	CASSYSATSTDTQYF
TRBV19	.	TRBJ1-4	.	15	TGTGCCAGTAGCCAGGGGATACCACCAAATGAAAAACTGTTTTTT	CASSQGIPPNEKLFF
TRBV11-2	.	TRBJ2-1	.	12	TGTGCCAGCAGCACAAACGACGCTAGAGAGTTCTTC	CASSTNDAREFF
TRBV24-1	.	TRBJ2-3	.	13	TGTGCCACCAGTGATTCGTACGGTTATACGCAGTATTTT	CATSDSYGYTQYF
TRBV3-1/TRBV3-2	TRBD1	TRBJ1-6	.	15	TGTGCCAGCAGGCATTTGACAGGGGAAAATTCACCCCTCCACTTT	CASRHLTGENSPLHF
TRBV5-1	.	TRBJ1-1	once	13	TGCGCCAGCAGCTTCGGGGGGAACACTGAAGCTTTCTTT	CASSFGGNTEAFF